Sequencing of this T cell receptor beta chain was carried out in a study of blood T cells in healthy people across ages. Together with a sample-barcoded 5' primer, a J-beta primer mix was included in a second PCR lasting about 7 to 12 cycles. TCRdb fed the 5' RACE reads into MiXCR, producing one record per CDR3 protein. In the table there are 700,000 or so distinct CDR3 sequences, around 38% of which are singletons. In this sample, this clonotype turned up many times. Germline values: CDR1 SGDLS, CDR2 YYNGEE. The germline V and J ends were trimmed by 0 bases and 8 bases, with 11 bases remaining between them. The CDR3 extends over 13 amino acids.

The rearrangement joins TRBV9 to TRBJ1-2; D is ambiguous. The receptor's source is a man older than 75 in good health. Sequenced sample: blood. The DNA for the CDR3 is TGTGCCAGCAGCGTAGAAGGCAGGCGGGGCTACACCTTC. It translates to CASSVEGRRGYTF. The full variable domain, its missing parts supplied by reference TRBV9 and TRBJ1-2, is DSGVTQTPKHLITATGQRVTLRCSPRSGDLSVYWYQQSLDQGLQFLIQYYNGEERAKGNILERFSAQQFPDLHSELNLSSLELGDSALYFCASSVEGRRGYTFGSGTRLTVV.